A single sample gave rise to the 6 T cell receptor beta chains below, sequenced in a study of shared clonotypes between healthy human individuals. Data came from immunoSEQ multiplex PCR; TCRdb stores just in-frame clones and leaves some out. The repertoire consists of around 1.1 million clones, with roughly 74% occurring once and the leading ten covering around 0.6%. Sequences were obtained from memory CD4+ T cells from PBMCs. Sample subset: CD45RA-negative fraction. These receptors all stem from a man between 18 and 29 years old in good health. Some clones in this sample may be carry-over from other donors' samples.

J is TRBJ2-5 and V is TRBV2; D possibly corresponds to TRBD2 (7 bases). Trimming took 10 bases from V and 4 from J, leaving 19 bases between them. Germline-derived CDR1 and CDR2 are SNHLY and FYNNEI. CDR3 length: 14 amino acids. This CDR3 reads CATERGGQGETQYF. DNA for the CDR3: TGTGCCACCGAAAGGGGGGGGCAGGGAGAGACCCAGTACTTC.

This chain uses TRBV27 with TRBJ1-1; D remains unclear. Between the trimmed V and J ends, which lost 6 bases and 1 base, there was a span of 9 bases. Per germline, CDR1 MNHEY and CDR2 SMNVEV (reference sequence). This CDR3 contains 13 residues. The CDR3 coding sequence is TGTGCCAGCAGGTTCTCTGCGAACACTGAAGCTTTCTTT. Amino acid sequence: CASRFSANTEAFF.

The chain couples TRBV28 to TRBJ1-1, with D perhaps matching TRBD1 (5 bases). Germline CDR1 reads MDHEN; CDR2 reads SYDVKM. This CDR3 has 14 amino acids. V was pared by 8 bases and J by 3 bases, with 16 bases between. The CDR3, as DNA: TGTGCCAGCTTACCACCCGGGGGTTACACTGAAGCTTTCTTT. Its protein product is CASLPPGGYTEAFF.

V usage is TRBV5-1 and J usage is TRBJ2-4, with TRBD1 matching over 8 bases. The V segment lost 2 bases and the J segment 7 bases; nucleotides outside the gene matches: 5. This CDR3 is built from 14 residues. Germline V CDR1 and CDR2: SGHRS, YFSETQ. CDR3 amino acids: CASSFQGAENIQYF. The CDR3 nucleotides are TGCGCCAGCAGCTTTCAGGGGGCTGAGAACATTCAGTACTTC. Full variable domain (rest looked up from reference TRBV5-1 and TRBJ2-4): KAGVTQTPRYLIKTRGQQVTLSCSPISGHRSVSWYQQTPGQGLQFLFEYFSETQRNKGNFPGRFSGRQFSNSRSEMNVSTLELGDSALYLCASSFQGAENIQYFGAGTRLSVL.

The J gene is TRBJ2-5, the V gene TRBV7-7; the match to TRBD2 covers 7 bases. The CDR3 is made up of 15 amino acids. V was pared by 0 bases and J by 3 bases, with 4 bases of the junction left unmatched. The germline V gene encodes CDR1 SSHAT and CDR2 FNYEAQ (reference sequence). CDR3 in DNA: TGTGCCAGCAGCTTAGCGGGAGGGAGAGAAGAGACCCAGTACTTC. This gives the protein CASSLAGGREETQYF.

This clone was picked up one time. The chain recombines TRBV4-1 with TRBJ2-2, with 8 bases fitting TRBD2. CDR1 and CDR2 (germline): MGHRA, YSYEKL. V lost 4 bases, J lost 7 bases, and 8 bases stayed unmatched. The length of the CDR3 is 15 residues. The CDR3 sequence: CASSPSPLAGGELFF. Written as DNA, the CDR3 is TGCGCCAGCAGCCCTAGTCCTCTAGCGGGCGGGGAGCTGTTTTTT.